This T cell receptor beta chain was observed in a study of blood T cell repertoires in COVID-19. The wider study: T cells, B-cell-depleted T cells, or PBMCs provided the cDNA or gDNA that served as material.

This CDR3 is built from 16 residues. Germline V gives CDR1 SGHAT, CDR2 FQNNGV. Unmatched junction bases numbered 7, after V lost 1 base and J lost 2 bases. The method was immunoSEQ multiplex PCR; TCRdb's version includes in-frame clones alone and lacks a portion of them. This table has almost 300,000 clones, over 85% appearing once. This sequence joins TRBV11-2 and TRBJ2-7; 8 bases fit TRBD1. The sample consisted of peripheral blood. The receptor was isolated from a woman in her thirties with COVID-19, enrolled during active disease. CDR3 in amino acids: CASSLGSDREAYEQYF. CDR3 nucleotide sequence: TGTGCCAGCAGCTTAGGATCGGACAGGGAAGCCTACGAGCAGTACTTC.